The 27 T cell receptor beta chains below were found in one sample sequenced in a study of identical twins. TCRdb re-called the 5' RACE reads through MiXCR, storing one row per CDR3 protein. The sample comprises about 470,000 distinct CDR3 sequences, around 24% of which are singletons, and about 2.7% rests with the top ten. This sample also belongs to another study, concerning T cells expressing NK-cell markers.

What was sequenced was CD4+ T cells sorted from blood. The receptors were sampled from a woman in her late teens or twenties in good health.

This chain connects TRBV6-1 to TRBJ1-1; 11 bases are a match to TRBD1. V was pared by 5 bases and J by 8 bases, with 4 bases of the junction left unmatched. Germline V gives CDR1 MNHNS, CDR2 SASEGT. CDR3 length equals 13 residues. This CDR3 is CASSPDRGPEAFF. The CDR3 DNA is TGTGCCAGCAGTCCGGACAGGGGGCCCGAAGCTTTCTTT.

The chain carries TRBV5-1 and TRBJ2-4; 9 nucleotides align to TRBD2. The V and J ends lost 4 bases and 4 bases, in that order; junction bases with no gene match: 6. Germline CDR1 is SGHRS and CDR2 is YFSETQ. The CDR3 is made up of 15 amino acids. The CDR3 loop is CASSLWTSEKNIQYF. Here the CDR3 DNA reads TGCGCCAGCAGCCTGTGGACTAGCGAAAAAAACATTCAGTACTTC.

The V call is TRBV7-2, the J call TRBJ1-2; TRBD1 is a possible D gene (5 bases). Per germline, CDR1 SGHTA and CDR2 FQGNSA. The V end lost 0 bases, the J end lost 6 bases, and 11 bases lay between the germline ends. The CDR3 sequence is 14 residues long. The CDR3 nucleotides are TGTGCCAGCAGCTTAGCGTCCAGGGAAGATGGCTACACCTTC. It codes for CASSLASREDGYTF.

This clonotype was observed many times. The chain's CDR3 is CASSEEETQYF. For the CDR3, the DNA is TGCGCCAGCAGCGAAGAGGAGACCCAGTACTTC. J is TRBJ2-5 and V is TRBV5-1; D gene unclear. Trimming took off 4 bases at V and 5 bases at J, with 6 bases between the two ends. Germline V gene sequence: CDR1 SGHRS, CDR2 YFSETQ. The CDR3 is 11 residues long.

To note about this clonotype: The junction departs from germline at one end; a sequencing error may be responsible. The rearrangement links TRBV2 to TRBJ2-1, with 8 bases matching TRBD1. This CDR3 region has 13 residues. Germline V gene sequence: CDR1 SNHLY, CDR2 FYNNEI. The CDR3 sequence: CASRGQGYSEQFF. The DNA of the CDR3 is TGTGCCAGCAGAGGACAGGGATACAGTGAGCAGTTCTTC.

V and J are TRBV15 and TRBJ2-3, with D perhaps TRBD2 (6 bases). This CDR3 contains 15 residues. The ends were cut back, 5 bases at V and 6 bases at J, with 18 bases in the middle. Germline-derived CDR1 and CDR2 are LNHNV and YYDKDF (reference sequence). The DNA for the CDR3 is TGTGCCACCAGCTTTGGGGACTCAGGGCGGGATACGCAGTATTTT. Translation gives CATSFGDSGRDTQYF.

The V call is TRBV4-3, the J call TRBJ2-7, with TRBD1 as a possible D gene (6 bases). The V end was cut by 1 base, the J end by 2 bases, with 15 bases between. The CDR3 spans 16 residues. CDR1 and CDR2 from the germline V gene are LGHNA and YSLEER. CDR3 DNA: TGCGCCAGCAGCCAAGTTGGGGGCCTAGGAACCTACGAGCAGTACTTC. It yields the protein CASSQVGGLGTYEQYF.

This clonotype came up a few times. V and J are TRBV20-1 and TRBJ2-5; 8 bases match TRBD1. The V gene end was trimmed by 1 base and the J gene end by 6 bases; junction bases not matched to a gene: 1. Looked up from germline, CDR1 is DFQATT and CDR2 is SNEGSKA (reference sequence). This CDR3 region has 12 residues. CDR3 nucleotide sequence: TGCAGTGCTAGAGTCAGGGGGCAGACCCAGTACTTC. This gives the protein CSARVRGQTQYF.

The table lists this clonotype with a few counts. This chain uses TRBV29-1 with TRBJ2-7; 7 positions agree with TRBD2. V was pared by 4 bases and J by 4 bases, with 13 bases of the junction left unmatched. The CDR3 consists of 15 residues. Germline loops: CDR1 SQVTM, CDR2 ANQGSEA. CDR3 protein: CSVGPPRGSNYEQYF. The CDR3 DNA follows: TGCAGCGTTGGGCCCCCTCGCGGGAGTAATTACGAGCAGTACTTC.

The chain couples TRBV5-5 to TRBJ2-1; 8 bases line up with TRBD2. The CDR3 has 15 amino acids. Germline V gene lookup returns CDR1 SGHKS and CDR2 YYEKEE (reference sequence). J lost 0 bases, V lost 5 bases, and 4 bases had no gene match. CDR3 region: CASSLAGHSYNEQFF. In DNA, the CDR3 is TGTGCCAGCAGTTTAGCGGGACACTCCTACAATGAGCAGTTCTTC.

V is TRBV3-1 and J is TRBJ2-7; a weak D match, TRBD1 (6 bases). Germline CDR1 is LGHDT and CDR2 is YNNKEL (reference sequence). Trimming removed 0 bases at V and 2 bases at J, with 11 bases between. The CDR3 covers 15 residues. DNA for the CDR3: TGTGCCAGCAGCCAAGAGATCAGGGGCCCCTACGAGCAGTACTTC. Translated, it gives CASSQEIRGPYEQYF.

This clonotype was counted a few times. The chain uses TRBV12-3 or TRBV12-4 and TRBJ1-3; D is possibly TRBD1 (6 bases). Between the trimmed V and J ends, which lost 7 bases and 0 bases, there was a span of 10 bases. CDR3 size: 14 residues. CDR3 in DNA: TGTGCCAGCATCAGGACAGTCTCTGGAAACACCATATATTTT. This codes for CASIRTVSGNTIYF.

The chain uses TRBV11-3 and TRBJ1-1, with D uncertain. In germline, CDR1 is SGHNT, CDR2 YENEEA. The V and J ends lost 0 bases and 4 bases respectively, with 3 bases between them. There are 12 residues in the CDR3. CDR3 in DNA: TGTGCCAGCAGCTTAGAGGTCACTGAAGCTTTCTTT. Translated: CASSLEVTEAFF.

This CDR3 reads CASSLVPRTGAGANVLTF. The CDR3 bases are TGTGCCAGCAGCTTAGTCCCTCGGACAGGGGCTGGGGCCAACGTCCTGACTTTC. The rearrangement joins TRBV11-2 to TRBJ2-6; TRBD1 agrees at 9 bases. This CDR3 region has 18 residues. Germline V gene sequence: CDR1 SGHAT, CDR2 FQNNGV. Trimming at V came to 1 base and at J to 2 bases, leaving 6 bases not matched to a gene.

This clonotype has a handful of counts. Here the CDR3 reads CASSIGRLNEQFF. The CDR3 coding sequence is TGTGCCAGTAGTATAGGGAGGTTGAATGAGCAGTTCTTC. V is TRBV19 and J is TRBJ2-1; D possibly corresponds to TRBD2 (5 bases). This CDR3 has 13 amino acids. V lost 1 base to trimming and J lost 7 bases, with 8 bases between them. In germline, CDR1 is LNHDA, CDR2 SQIVND (reference sequence).

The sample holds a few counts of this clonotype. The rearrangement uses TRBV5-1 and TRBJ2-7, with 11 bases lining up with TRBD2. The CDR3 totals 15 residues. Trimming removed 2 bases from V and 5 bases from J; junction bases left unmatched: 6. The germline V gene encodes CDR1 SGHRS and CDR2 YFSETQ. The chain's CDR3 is CASSFRSGRANEQYF. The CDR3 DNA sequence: TGCGCCAGCAGCTTTCGTAGCGGGAGGGCCAACGAGCAGTACTTC.

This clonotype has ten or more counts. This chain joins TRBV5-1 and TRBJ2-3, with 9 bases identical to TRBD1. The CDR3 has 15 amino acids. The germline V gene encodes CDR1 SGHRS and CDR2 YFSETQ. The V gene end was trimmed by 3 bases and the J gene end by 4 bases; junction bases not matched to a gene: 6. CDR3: CASSSGQGFPDTQYF. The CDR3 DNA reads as TGCGCCAGCAGCTCGGGACAGGGATTCCCAGATACGCAGTATTTT.

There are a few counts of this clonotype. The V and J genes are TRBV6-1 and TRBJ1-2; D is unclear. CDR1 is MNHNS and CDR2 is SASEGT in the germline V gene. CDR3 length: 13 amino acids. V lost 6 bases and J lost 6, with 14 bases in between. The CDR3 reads CASRRPRTDGYTF. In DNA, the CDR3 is TGTGCCAGCAGGCGCCCCCGAACGGATGGCTACACCTTC.

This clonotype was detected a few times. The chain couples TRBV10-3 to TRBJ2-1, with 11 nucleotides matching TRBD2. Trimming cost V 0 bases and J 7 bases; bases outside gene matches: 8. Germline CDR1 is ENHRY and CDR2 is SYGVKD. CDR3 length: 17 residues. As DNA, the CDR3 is TGTGCCATCAGTGAGTCGCCTAGCGGGAGGATTGATAATGAGCAGTTCTTC. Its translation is CAISESPSGRIDNEQFF.

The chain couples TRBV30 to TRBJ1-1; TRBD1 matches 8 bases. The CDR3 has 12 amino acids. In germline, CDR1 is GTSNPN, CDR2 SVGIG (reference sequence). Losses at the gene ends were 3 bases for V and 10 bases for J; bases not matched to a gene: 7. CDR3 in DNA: TGTGCCTGGAGGTCTCAGGGGGCGATAGCTTTCTTT. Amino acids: CAWRSQGAIAFF.

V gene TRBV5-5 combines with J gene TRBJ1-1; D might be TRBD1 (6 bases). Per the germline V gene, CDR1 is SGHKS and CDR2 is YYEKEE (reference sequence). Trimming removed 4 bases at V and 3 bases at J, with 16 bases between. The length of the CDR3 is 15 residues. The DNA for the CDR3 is TGTGCCAGCAGCCCCGCCAGGGGATCGGACACTGAAGCTTTCTTT. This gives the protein CASSPARGSDTEAFF.

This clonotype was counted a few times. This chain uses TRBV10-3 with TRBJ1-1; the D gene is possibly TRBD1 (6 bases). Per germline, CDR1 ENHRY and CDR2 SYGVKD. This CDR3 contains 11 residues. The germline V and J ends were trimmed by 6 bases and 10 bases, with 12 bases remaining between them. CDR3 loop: CAISARGRAFF. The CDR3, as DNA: TGTGCCATCAGCGCCAGGGGTAGAGCTTTCTTT.

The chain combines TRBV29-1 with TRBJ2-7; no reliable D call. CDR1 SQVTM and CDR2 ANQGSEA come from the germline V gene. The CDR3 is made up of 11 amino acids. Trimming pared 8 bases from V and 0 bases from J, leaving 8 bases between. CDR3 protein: CSFGVSYEQYF. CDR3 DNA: TGCAGCTTTGGAGTCTCCTACGAGCAGTACTTC.

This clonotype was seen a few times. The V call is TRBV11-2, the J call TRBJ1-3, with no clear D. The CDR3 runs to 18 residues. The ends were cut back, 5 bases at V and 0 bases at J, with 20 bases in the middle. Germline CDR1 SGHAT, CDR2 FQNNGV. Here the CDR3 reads CASSKRRERRRSGNTIYF. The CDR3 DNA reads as TGTGCCAGCAGCAAAAGACGGGAGCGGAGACGCTCTGGAAACACCATATATTTT.

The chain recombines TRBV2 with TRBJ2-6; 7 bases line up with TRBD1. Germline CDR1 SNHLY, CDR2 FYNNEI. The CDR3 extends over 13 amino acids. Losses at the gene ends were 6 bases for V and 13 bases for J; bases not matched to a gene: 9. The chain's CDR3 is CASSAPGQRVLTF. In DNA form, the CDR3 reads TGTGCCAGCAGCGCGCCGGGACAGAGGGTCCTGACTTTC.

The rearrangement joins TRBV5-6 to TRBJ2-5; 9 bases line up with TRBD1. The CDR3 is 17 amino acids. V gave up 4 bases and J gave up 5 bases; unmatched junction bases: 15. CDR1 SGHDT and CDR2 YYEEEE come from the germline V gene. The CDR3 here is CASSPWTGAIFRETQYF. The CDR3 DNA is TGTGCCAGCAGCCCTTGGACAGGGGCGATATTCCGGGAGACCCAGTACTTC.

The CDR3 DNA reads TGTGCCAGCCGACATTTAACGGTCCCTACCTACAATGAGCAGTTCTTC. Translating it yields CASRHLTVPTYNEQFF. The chain uses TRBV7-2 and TRBJ2-1; D gene uncertain. CDR1 and CDR2 from the germline V gene are SGHTA and FQGNSA. Trimming took 8 bases from V and 2 from J, leaving 19 bases between them. The CDR3 has 16 residues.